Listed below are T cell receptor beta chains from one sample, sequenced in a study of CD8 T cells in ankylosing spondylitis. MiXCR was run by TCRdb on the 5' RACE reads, yielding one entry per CDR3 protein. The table shows about 270,000 distinct CDR3 sequences, with roughly 32% occurring only once. The specimen was blood, either unsorted or a sorted T cell fraction (not recorded which). Receptors originate from a male donor with ankylosing spondylitis or in good health (not recorded which). Each CDR3 is given with its conserved first and last residue. The order of the fields is V gene, J gene, CDR3 length, CDR3 protein.

v_call: TRBV20-1
j_call: TRBJ2-1
cdr3_length: 13
cdr3_aa: CSARDPSYNEQFF

v_call: TRBV5-1
j_call: TRBJ2-7
cdr3_length: 14
cdr3_aa: CASSPDGWPERQYF

v_call: TRBV20-1
j_call: TRBJ2-2
cdr3_length: 15
cdr3_aa: CSAPSLTGVTGELFF

v_call: TRBV12-3/TRBV12-4
j_call: TRBJ2-3
cdr3_length: 15
cdr3_aa: CASSSERGQTDTQYF

v_call: TRBV7-6
j_call: TRBJ2-3
cdr3_length: 17
cdr3_aa: CASSSPGLAGGYDTQYF

v_call: TRBV20-1
j_call: TRBJ1-4
cdr3_length: 12
cdr3_aa: CSARRGNEKLFF

v_call: TRBV7-9
j_call: TRBJ2-2
cdr3_length: 14
cdr3_aa: CASSLALDTGELFF

v_call: TRBV6-5
j_call: TRBJ2-7
cdr3_length: 16
cdr3_aa: CASSYGEGTGMYEQYF

v_call: TRBV29-1
j_call: TRBJ2-2
cdr3_length: 15
cdr3_aa: CSVSPGERNTGELFF

v_call: TRBV7-9
j_call: TRBJ1-2
cdr3_length: 13
cdr3_aa: CASSITVQYGYTF

v_call: TRBV6-1
j_call: TRBJ1-2
cdr3_length: 14
cdr3_aa: CASSAQGAGYGYTF

v_call: TRBV20-1
j_call: TRBJ2-1
cdr3_length: 12
cdr3_aa: CSGPGTVGEQFF

v_call: TRBV4-1
j_call: TRBJ2-5
cdr3_length: 16
cdr3_aa: CASSPSGQGNLETQYF

v_call: TRBV12-3/TRBV12-4
j_call: TRBJ2-1
cdr3_length: 16
cdr3_aa: CASSSTSGGARNEQFF

v_call: TRBV28
j_call: TRBJ2-7
cdr3_length: 12
cdr3_aa: CASSLDVYEQYF

v_call: TRBV15
j_call: TRBJ2-5
cdr3_length: 14
cdr3_aa: CATSRVVGRETQYF

v_call: TRBV24-1
j_call: TRBJ2-3
cdr3_length: 15
cdr3_aa: CATSGAQASTDTQYF

v_call: TRBV27
j_call: TRBJ1-2
cdr3_length: 13
cdr3_aa: CASSFATNYGYTF

v_call: TRBV20-1
j_call: TRBJ2-4
cdr3_length: 16
cdr3_aa: CSAPQTVKLAKNIQYF

v_call: TRBV5-8
j_call: TRBJ2-7
cdr3_length: 15
cdr3_aa: CASSLGRGVSYEQYF

v_call: TRBV6-6
j_call: TRBJ2-1
cdr3_length: 13
cdr3_aa: CASRRHQDNEQFF

v_call: TRBV20-1
j_call: TRBJ2-7
cdr3_length: 13
cdr3_aa: CSAPSAASYEQYF

v_call: TRBV5-1
j_call: TRBJ2-5
cdr3_length: 14
cdr3_aa: CASSLVPNQETQYF

v_call: TRBV5-1
j_call: TRBJ2-3
cdr3_length: 14
cdr3_aa: CASSYPQGADTQYF

v_call: TRBV7-2
j_call: TRBJ2-7
cdr3_length: 15
cdr3_aa: CASSLATGLTYEQYF

v_call: TRBV20-1
j_call: TRBJ1-5
cdr3_length: 12
cdr3_aa: CSAQGRGQPQHF

v_call: TRBV6-1
j_call: TRBJ1-5
cdr3_length: 14
cdr3_aa: CASRKDLSNQPQHF

v_call: TRBV20-1
j_call: TRBJ2-1
cdr3_length: 16
cdr3_aa: CSARGGDASSYNEQFF

v_call: TRBV11-2
j_call: TRBJ2-2
cdr3_length: 15
cdr3_aa: CASSLYPQNTGELFF

v_call: TRBV12-3/TRBV12-4
j_call: TRBJ2-2
cdr3_length: 15
cdr3_aa: CASLITQGWAGELFF

v_call: TRBV5-1
j_call: TRBJ2-5
cdr3_length: 14
cdr3_aa: CASSLEGSQETQYF

v_call: TRBV9
j_call: TRBJ2-2
cdr3_length: 14
cdr3_aa: CASSVIGQTGELFF

v_call: TRBV4-1
j_call: TRBJ2-7
cdr3_length: 16
cdr3_aa: CASSQDYARANYEQYF

v_call: TRBV6-5
j_call: TRBJ2-1
cdr3_length: 15
cdr3_aa: CASSYWGTNYNEQFF

v_call: TRBV20-1
j_call: TRBJ1-5
cdr3_length: 13
cdr3_aa: CSARGGPDQPQHF

v_call: TRBV10-3
j_call: TRBJ1-1
cdr3_length: 16
cdr3_aa: CAISESIGVMNTEAFF

v_call: TRBV9
j_call: TRBJ2-1
cdr3_length: 17
cdr3_aa: CASSATKGRQSYNEQFF

v_call: TRBV29-1
j_call: TRBJ1-2
cdr3_length: 14
cdr3_aa: CSVDDTGASYGYTF

v_call: TRBV20-1
j_call: TRBJ1-5
cdr3_length: 13
cdr3_aa: CSACNPPEQPQHF

v_call: TRBV5-1
j_call: TRBJ1-1
cdr3_length: 17
cdr3_aa: CASSLVFRGAGNTEAFF

v_call: TRBV11-2
j_call: TRBJ2-1
cdr3_length: 13
cdr3_aa: CASSFSTRNEQFF

v_call: TRBV27
j_call: TRBJ2-2
cdr3_length: 16
cdr3_aa: CASSSWTGWNTGELFF

v_call: TRBV20-1
j_call: TRBJ2-2
cdr3_length: 16
cdr3_aa: CSARPRTGANTGELFF

v_call: TRBV7-8
j_call: TRBJ2-1
cdr3_length: 17
cdr3_aa: CASSRKPLGQGADEQFF

v_call: TRBV15
j_call: TRBJ2-3
cdr3_length: 18
cdr3_aa: CATSRDHLGTSGDDTQYF

v_call: TRBV12-3/TRBV12-4
j_call: TRBJ2-7
cdr3_length: 15
cdr3_aa: CASSLMRGGLVEQYF

v_call: TRBV20-1
j_call: TRBJ2-5
cdr3_length: 18
cdr3_aa: CSARVITGTSGGRETQYF

v_call: TRBV5-1
j_call: TRBJ2-7
cdr3_length: 16
cdr3_aa: CASSLFLGPLSYEQYF

v_call: TRBV15
j_call: TRBJ2-3
cdr3_length: 14
cdr3_aa: CATSRDTGGGTQYF

v_call: TRBV25-1
j_call: TRBJ2-5
cdr3_length: 13
cdr3_aa: CASRSTPQETQYF

v_call: TRBV12-3/TRBV12-4
j_call: TRBJ2-3
cdr3_length: 15
cdr3_aa: CASSFILEYTDTQYF

v_call: TRBV28
j_call: TRBJ2-1
cdr3_length: 13
cdr3_aa: CASIRTGYNEQFF